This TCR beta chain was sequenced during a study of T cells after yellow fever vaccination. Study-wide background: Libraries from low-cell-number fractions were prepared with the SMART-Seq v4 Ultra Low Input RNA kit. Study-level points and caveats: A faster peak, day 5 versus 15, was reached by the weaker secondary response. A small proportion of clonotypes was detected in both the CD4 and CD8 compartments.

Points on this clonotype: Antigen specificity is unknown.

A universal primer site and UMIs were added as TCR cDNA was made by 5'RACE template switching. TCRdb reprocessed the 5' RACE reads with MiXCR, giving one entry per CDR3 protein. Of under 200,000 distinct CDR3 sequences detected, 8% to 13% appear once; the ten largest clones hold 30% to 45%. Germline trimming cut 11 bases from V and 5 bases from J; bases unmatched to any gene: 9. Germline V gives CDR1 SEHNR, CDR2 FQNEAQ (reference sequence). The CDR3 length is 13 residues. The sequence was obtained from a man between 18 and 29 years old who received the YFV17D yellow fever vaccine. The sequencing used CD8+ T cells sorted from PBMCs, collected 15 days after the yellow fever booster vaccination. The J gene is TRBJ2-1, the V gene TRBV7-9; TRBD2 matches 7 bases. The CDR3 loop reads CAANSGPHNEQFF. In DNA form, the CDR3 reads TGTGCCGCCAATAGCGGGCCTCACAATGAGCAGTTCTTC.